This TCR beta chain was identified in a study of T cells in Graves' hyperthyroidism and ophthalmopathy. The CDR3 extends over 14 amino acids. CDR1 and CDR2 from the germline V gene are SGHNT and YYREEE (reference sequence). After removal of 1 base from V and 7 bases from J, the junction contained 5 bases not matched to a gene. RNA transcripts yielded amplified TCR beta CDR3 regions. The TCR CDR3 first-round RT-PCR relied on the HTBI primer set. TCRdb re-called the multiplex PCR reads with MiXCR, one entry per CDR3 protein. The sample includes 340,000 or so distinct CDR3 sequences, approximately 16% of them seen just once. Hyperthyroidism in the patients, aged 18 to 65, was newly diagnosed and under 2 months in duration. Patients were excluded for uncontrolled infection, other autoimmune disease, pregnancy or lactation. Diagnoses used clinical symptoms, serum thyroxine and TRAb, thyroid ultrasound and orbital computed tomography. About 10 ml fresh peripheral blood yielded the PBMCs.

Source material: blood. The sequence was collected from a young man with Graves' hyperthyroidism. The chain joins TRBV5-4 to TRBJ2-1, with 7 nucleotides matching TRBD2. The CDR3: CASSLWEGGNEQFF. DNA of the CDR3: TGTGCCAGCAGCTTGTGGGAGGGCGGAAATGAGCAGTTCTTC.